The subject of this entry is one T cell receptor beta chain. Its cognate antigen is unknown. Both 60 Vbeta primers and 13 Jbeta primers went into the PCR. Authors' processing steps: In a later analysis, some 80 million unique TCR beta chains included roughly 11 million shared by two or more donors. The table came from immunoSEQ multiplex PCR; TCRdb's copy has only in-frame clones and leaves some out. That table gives V, J and clone size, and the DNA gave D and trimming. The sample has around 130,000 clones, 65% to 80% seen once. Germline V CDR1 and CDR2: SGHVS, FNYEAQ. V was clipped by 2 bases and J by 8 bases, with 12 bases between them. This CDR3 contains 14 residues. This record belongs to a study of cytomegalovirus exposure and HLA in healthy donors. Overall study findings and caveats: As was reported, the classifier diagnosed cytomegalovirus status with high specificity and sensitivity.

Input material: PBMCs. The sequence was collected from a human donor in good health. The chain couples TRBV7-6 to TRBJ2-2, with D perhaps matching TRBD1 (6 bases). The CDR3 DNA follows: TGTGCCAGCAGCTTACAGGGGAACTCGGGGGAGCTGTTTTTT. Protein sequence: CASSLQGNSGELFF.